This T cell receptor beta chain is drawn from a study of blood T cell repertoires in COVID-19 (dated by TCRdb to 2020 to 2022). Regarding the research as a whole: The collaborator samples originated in the United States, Italy and Spain and spanned the acute and convalescent phases of COVID-19. Nearly every sample came with metadata listing a de-identified subject ID, COVID-19 status, age in years and sex. The dataset comprised deeply sampled blood TCRbeta repertoires from subjects exposed to, actively infected with, or recovered from COVID-19. Samples came from the ongoing ImmuneRACE study (first 160 participants) plus 1,254 subjects from 6 global collaborators. Where available, HLA class I and class II types were taken from metadata supplied by the sample provider and were not determined by assay-based typing. The prospective study material was composed of cDNA or gDNA derived from T cells, B-cell-depleted T cells, or PBMCs. A freely available public database, intended as a resource for researchers studying the immune response to SARS-CoV-2, is where the repertoires were released. Overall results and qualifications from the work: The amount of clinical and demographic metadata varied by source and participant and was provided uncurated.

The junction carries 9 bases between V and J, which are trimmed by 0 bases and 0 bases respectively. The CDR3 measures 15 amino acids from cysteine to phenylalanine. The entry retains the CDR3 DNA only, 45 bases that are in frame from base 1. From a lookup of the germline V gene, CDR1 and CDR2 are SGHRS and YFSETQ. Note on this clone: The target of this receptor is not known. It has no much larger one-base neighbor in the sample; base qualities were not kept.

TCRbeta CDR3 regions were amplified from genomic DNA by means of the immunoSEQ Assay, a bias-controlled multiplex PCR. Concerning the study's data processing: The number of nucleated cells in each sample was estimated from the amplification of reference gene primers within the assay. To quantify the absolute abundance of each unique TCRbeta CDR3 rearrangement, sequence reads were collapsed and filtered. For each sample, productive Simpson clonality was calculated as the square root of Simpson's diversity index over productive rearrangements. TCRdb stores this immuneACCESS table with in-frame sequences only. Part of the clones is absent; in the studies checked, under half of the shortfall reflects unresolved V genes, and no reason is known for the rest. The DNA gave D and trimming, while V, J and clone size come from that table. The sample table lists under 450,000 clones, 81% of them with a count of one. The ten largest clones add up to 0.85% to 1.2% of the sample.

Collaborating institutions collected whole blood in K2EDTA tubes following their own protocols. For TCRbeta analysis, collaborator samples were shipped as frozen whole blood, as isolated PBMCs, or as DNA extracted from either sample type. The receptor was isolated from a human donor with acute or convalescent COVID-19. The donor label of this sample is uncertain. The chain is encoded by TRBV5-1 joined to TRBJ1-1, and perhaps TRBD1 as D gene, on 5 matching bases. Sequences were obtained from peripheral blood. This receptor carries the CDR3 CASSLVADMNTEAFF. The bases are TGCGCCAGCAGCTTGGTAGCGGACATGAACACTGAAGCTTTCTTT.